This T cell receptor (beta chain) was sequenced for a study of blood T cell repertoires in COVID-19 (TCRdb year 2020). For context, the study as a whole: Samples covering the acute and convalescent phases of COVID-19 were provided by collaborators in the United States, Italy and Spain. The material from the prospective study consisted of cDNA or gDNA derived from T cells, B-cell-depleted T cells, or PBMCs. Deeply sampled blood TCRbeta repertoires from subjects exposed to, actively infected with, or recovered from COVID-19 were included in the dataset. The repertoires were released in a freely available public database intended as a resource for research on the immune response to SARS-CoV-2. The samples were drawn from the first 160 participants of the ongoing ImmuneRACE study and from under 1,500 subjects provided by 6 global collaborators. A de-identified subject ID, COVID-19 status, age in years and sex were almost always included in the sample metadata. HLA class I and class II types, where available, came from metadata supplied by the sample provider rather than from assay-based typing.

Participants in the prospective study were enrolled through a virtual design, were aged about 18 to 90 years, and lived in under 25 United States geographic areas. To assign participants to cohorts, the prospective study relied on clinical history that participants themselves reported in a screening survey and a study questionnaire. Recovered participants in ImmuneRACE Cohort 3 were defined as having two consecutive negative NP/OP PCR tests, clearance from a healthcare professional, or resolution of symptoms. In the prospective study, whole blood, serum and a nasopharyngeal or oropharyngeal swab were collected from each participant by mobile phlebotomists. Over an approximately 2-month period, participants in the prospective study had the option of providing additional blood draws and questionnaires. Prospective study blood samples were shipped either frozen or at room temperature before DNA extraction.

The germline V end is reduced by 3 bases and the J end by 3 bases; junction bases left unmatched: 13. CDR1 and CDR2 were assigned from the germline V gene as KGHSH and LQKENI. Reading from cysteine to phenylalanine, the CDR3 counts 17 amino acids. The read is trimmed to its CDR3 DNA, 51 bases read in frame from base 1. What the authors observed across the whole study: The quantity of clinical and demographic metadata differed by source and by participant and was supplied without curation.

Worth noting for this clone: The clone's antigen remains unknown. There are no base qualities to consult, and no much larger clone falls within one base.

TCRbeta CDR3 regions were amplified from genomic DNA by means of the immunoSEQ Assay, a bias-controlled multiplex PCR. Concerning the study's data processing: Within the assay, amplification of reference gene primers was used to estimate how many nucleated cells each sample contained. To quantify the absolute abundance of each unique TCRbeta CDR3 rearrangement, sequence reads were collapsed and filtered. Productive Simpson clonality was computed per sample as the square root of Simpson's diversity index over productive rearrangements. Imported from immuneACCESS, the table was reduced by TCRdb to in-frame sequences with V and J called. These copies leave out some clones; in studies compared against another copy, an unresolved V gene accounts for under half, and the cause of the remainder is not known. V, J and clone size are taken as reported in that table, and D and trimming were inferred from the DNA itself. The sample table contains approximately 200,000 clones; only one count was recorded for approximately 80% of them. Of the sample, about 9% falls within the top ten clones.

This clonotype was sampled from a man in his forties who had recovered from COVID-19. The V and J segments used are TRBV18 and TRBJ1-2, and 7 junctional nucleotides match TRBD1. The sequenced material came from PBMCs or T cells enriched from blood (not recorded which). The CDR3 reads CASSPLQGVLGDYGYTF. The DNA reads as follows: TGTGCCAGCTCACCCCTCCAGGGGGTGCTCGGAGACTATGGCTACACCTTC.